This TCR beta chain was recorded in a study of tumor-infiltrating lymphocytes in primary liver carcinoma. This clonotype was detected only a few times. This may stem from a read error, because a much larger clone lies one nucleotide away. The template, around 520 ng total RNA, yielded TCR beta cDNA made with a constant-region primer. Generation of the TCR beta libraries relied on three nested multiplex PCR rounds using slightly modified ARM-PCR. A C-beta reverse primer and TRBV1-TRBV30 forward primers served in each of the first two PCR rounds, at about 10 cycles apiece. TCRdb re-analysed the multiplex PCR reads in MiXCR, keeping a single row per CDR3 protein. The sample includes about 99,000 distinct CDR3 sequences, roughly 69% seen only once; the top ten take 9% to 10%. Per the germline V gene, CDR1 is WNHNN and CDR2 is SYGVQD (reference sequence). CDR3 size: 15 residues. The roughly 17-32 mg bulk tissue piece was not sorted before simultaneous RNA and DNA extraction. Cases comprised patients with primary liver carcinoma who received surgical resection. Over 80% of the cells were viable tumor cells in every tumor sample.

The sequence came from a woman in her fifties or sixties with primary liver carcinoma and hepatitis B virus infection. The sequenced sample was liver tumor tissue from sampling region 5. Subset of the sample: tumor region T5, tumor centre. The genes are TRBV10-1 and TRBJ2-3, with 8 bases that match TRBD1. The CDR3 nucleotides are TGCGCCAGCAGTTCCGGACAGGGAAGGTCAGATATGCAGTATTTT. This encodes CASSSGQGRSDMQYF.